This is a list of T cell receptor beta chains from one sample in a study of blood T cell repertoires in COVID-19. Sequenced by immunoSEQ multiplex PCR; TCRdb stores in-frame clones only, minus some. In the table there are about 300,000 clones, roughly 91% of which are singletons. The source material was PBMCs or T cells enriched from blood (not recorded which). The receptors were sampled from a woman aged 50 to 60 who had been exposed to COVID-19. Both conserved end residues are part of each CDR3. D genes are given only for firm matches. Some rows mark clone size as missing; the rest say once, few, many or name a class of expanded clone.

d_call: NA; clone_size: NA; j_call: TRBJ2-1; v_call: TRBV30; cdr3_aa: CAWSVGSPEQFF; cdr3_nt: TGTGCCTGGAGTGTTGGGAGTCCTGAGCAGTTCTTC
d_call: TRBD1; clone_size: NA; j_call: TRBJ1-3; v_call: TRBV9; cdr3_aa: CASSVDGTDGNTIYF; cdr3_nt: TGTGCCAGCAGCGTAGACGGGACAGATGGAAACACCATATATTTT
d_call: TRBD1; clone_size: NA; j_call: TRBJ1-3; v_call: TRBV19; cdr3_aa: CASSTLQGNGNTIYF; cdr3_nt: TGTGCCAGTAGTACCCTACAGGGGAATGGAAACACCATATATTTT
d_call: NA; clone_size: NA; j_call: TRBJ1-2; v_call: TRBV3-1/TRBV3-2; cdr3_aa: CASSQFLGPEYGYTF; cdr3_nt: TGTGCCAGCAGCCAATTTCTTGGGCCAGAGTATGGCTACACCTTC
d_call: NA; clone_size: NA; j_call: TRBJ2-2; v_call: TRBV5-1; cdr3_aa: CASSLNSLVSTGELFF; cdr3_nt: TGCGCCAGCAGCTTGAATAGTCTCGTGAGCACCGGGGAGCTGTTTTTT
d_call: NA; clone_size: NA; j_call: TRBJ1-5; v_call: TRBV7-8; cdr3_aa: CASSLGRNPNQPQHF; cdr3_nt: TGTGCCAGCAGCTTAGGGCGGAACCCGAATCAGCCCCAGCATTTT
d_call: TRBD1; clone_size: NA; j_call: TRBJ2-3; v_call: TRBV15; cdr3_aa: CATSKGAADTQYF; cdr3_nt: TGTGCCACCAGCAAGGGGGCGGCAGATACGCAGTATTTT
d_call: TRBD1; clone_size: NA; j_call: TRBJ2-2; v_call: TRBV9; cdr3_aa: CASSATGGVGTGELFF; cdr3_nt: TGTGCCAGCAGCGCCACAGGGGGCGTGGGCACCGGGGAGCTGTTTTTT
d_call: NA; clone_size: NA; j_call: TRBJ1-4; v_call: TRBV28; cdr3_aa: CASSTTASNEKLFF; cdr3_nt: TGTGCCAGCAGTACAACAGCAAGTAATGAAAAACTGTTTTTT
d_call: NA; clone_size: NA; j_call: TRBJ2-1; v_call: TRBV4-2; cdr3_aa: CASSNTMNGGYNEQFF; cdr3_nt: TGTGCCAGCAGCAACACGATGAACGGGGGTTACAATGAGCAGTTCTTC
d_call: TRBD1; clone_size: NA; j_call: TRBJ1-2; v_call: TRBV12-3/TRBV12-4; cdr3_aa: CASSPDRMGGYTF; cdr3_nt: TGTGCCAGCAGCCCGGACAGGATGGGGGGCTACACCTTC
d_call: TRBD1; clone_size: NA; j_call: TRBJ1-2; v_call: TRBV28; cdr3_aa: CASSSSRGSGYTF; cdr3_nt: TGTGCCAGCAGTTCCTCCAGGGGGAGTGGCTACACCTTC
d_call: TRBD1; clone_size: NA; j_call: TRBJ1-1; v_call: TRBV7-6; cdr3_aa: CASSPDRGTKPATEAFF; cdr3_nt: TGTGCCAGCAGCCCGGACAGGGGCACCAAACCAGCGACTGAAGCTTTCTTT
d_call: TRBD1; clone_size: NA; j_call: TRBJ1-2; v_call: TRBV6-5; cdr3_aa: CASSDPGQGWGGYTF; cdr3_nt: TGTGCCAGCAGCGATCCGGGACAGGGGTGGGGCGGCTACACCTTC
d_call: TRBD2; clone_size: few; j_call: TRBJ2-3; v_call: TRBV29-1; cdr3_aa: CSALPYLGGGADTQYF; cdr3_nt: TGCAGCGCCCTCCCCTATTTGGGCGGGGGGGCGGATACGCAGTATTTT
d_call: TRBD2; clone_size: NA; j_call: TRBJ2-7; v_call: TRBV5-1; cdr3_aa: CASSKPLAGGHYEQYF; cdr3_nt: TGCGCCAGCAGCAAGCCTCTAGCGGGGGGGCACTACGAGCAGTACTTC
d_call: TRBD2; clone_size: NA; j_call: TRBJ2-1; v_call: TRBV9; cdr3_aa: CASSPGLASNYNEQFF; cdr3_nt: TGTGCCAGCAGCCCAGGACTAGCGTCTAACTACAATGAGCAGTTCTTC
d_call: TRBD1; clone_size: once; j_call: TRBJ2-1; v_call: TRBV5-1; cdr3_aa: CASSAPPGQGAGEQFF; cdr3_nt: TGCGCCAGCAGCGCCCCGCCGGGACAGGGGGCCGGTGAGCAGTTCTTC
d_call: NA; clone_size: NA; j_call: TRBJ1-4; v_call: TRBV7-2; cdr3_aa: CASSLVAGYSEKLFF; cdr3_nt: TGTGCCAGCAGCTTAGTGGCAGGGTACAGCGAAAAACTGTTTTTT
d_call: TRBD1; clone_size: NA; j_call: TRBJ1-3; v_call: TRBV9; cdr3_aa: CASSVGIQMRQGSMGNTIYF; cdr3_nt: TGTGCCAGCAGCGTAGGGATTCAGATGAGACAGGGTTCCATGGGAAACACCATATATTTT
d_call: NA; clone_size: NA; j_call: TRBJ2-7; v_call: TRBV28; cdr3_aa: CASSPLSLEQYF; cdr3_nt: TGTGCCAGCAGTCCCCTGTCTCTCGAGCAGTACTTC
d_call: TRBD1; clone_size: NA; j_call: TRBJ1-1; v_call: TRBV15; cdr3_aa: CATSRKPGQANTEAFF; cdr3_nt: TGTGCCACCAGCAGAAAACCGGGACAGGCAAACACTGAAGCTTTCTTT
d_call: NA; clone_size: NA; j_call: TRBJ1-2; v_call: TRBV19; cdr3_aa: CASQFQGNSYGYTF; cdr3_nt: TGTGCCAGTCAATTTCAGGGGAACTCCTATGGCTACACCTTC
d_call: TRBD2; clone_size: NA; j_call: TRBJ2-7; v_call: TRBV4-2; cdr3_aa: CASSTRLAAVHEQYF; cdr3_nt: TGTGCCAGCAGCACCCGACTAGCCGCGGTCCACGAGCAGTACTTC
d_call: NA; clone_size: NA; j_call: TRBJ1-4; v_call: TRBV3-1/TRBV3-2; cdr3_aa: CASSPSDIDEKLFF; cdr3_nt: TGTGCCAGCAGCCCTTCGGACATTGATGAAAAACTGTTTTTT
d_call: TRBD1; clone_size: NA; j_call: TRBJ1-2; v_call: TRBV6-5; cdr3_aa: CASKRQGPNTYGYTF; cdr3_nt: TGTGCCAGCAAAAGACAGGGCCCTAATACTTATGGCTACACCTTC
d_call: TRBD2; clone_size: NA; j_call: TRBJ2-3; v_call: TRBV27; cdr3_aa: CASSILAGLGTDTQYF; cdr3_nt: TGTGCCAGCAGTATACTAGCGGGGCTTGGGACAGATACGCAGTATTTT
d_call: NA; clone_size: NA; j_call: TRBJ1-5; v_call: TRBV6-6; cdr3_aa: CASSPQGEQVSNQPQHF; cdr3_nt: TGTGCCAGCAGTCCCCAAGGAGAACAGGTTAGCAATCAGCCCCAGCATTTT
d_call: TRBD1; clone_size: NA; j_call: TRBJ1-5; v_call: TRBV28; cdr3_aa: CASSRPRTGNSNQPQHF; cdr3_nt: TGTGCCAGCAGCCGACCCAGGACAGGGAACAGCAATCAGCCCCAGCATTTT
d_call: TRBD1; clone_size: NA; j_call: TRBJ2-7; v_call: TRBV7-9; cdr3_aa: CASSFTGGSYEQYF; cdr3_nt: TGTGCCAGCAGCTTCACAGGGGGCTCCTACGAGCAGTACTTC
d_call: TRBD1; clone_size: once; j_call: TRBJ1-4; v_call: TRBV4-1; cdr3_aa: CASTKTGVDEKLFF; cdr3_nt: TGCGCCAGCACCAAGACAGGGGTCGATGAAAAACTGTTTTTT
d_call: TRBD1; clone_size: NA; j_call: TRBJ2-2; v_call: TRBV6-5; cdr3_aa: CASSGTGRTGELFF; cdr3_nt: TGTGCCAGTTCCGGGACAGGGAGGACCGGGGAGCTGTTTTTT
d_call: NA; clone_size: NA; j_call: TRBJ2-3; v_call: TRBV7-9; cdr3_aa: CASSQGGARTDTQYF; cdr3_nt: TGTGCCAGCAGCCAAGGGGGGGCGCGCACAGATACGCAGTATTTT
d_call: NA; clone_size: NA; j_call: TRBJ2-7; v_call: TRBV4-2; cdr3_aa: CASSQDKARGYEQYF; cdr3_nt: TGTGCCAGCAGCCAAGATAAGGCCAGGGGTTACGAGCAGTACTTC
d_call: NA; clone_size: NA; j_call: TRBJ1-5; v_call: TRBV6-5; cdr3_aa: CASMFRGYNQPQHF; cdr3_nt: TGTGCCAGCATGTTTAGAGGATACAATCAGCCCCAGCATTTT
d_call: NA; clone_size: NA; j_call: TRBJ2-2; v_call: TRBV24-1; cdr3_aa: CATSFRANTGELFF; cdr3_nt: TGTGCCACCAGTTTTAGAGCGAACACCGGGGAGCTGTTTTTT
d_call: NA; clone_size: NA; j_call: TRBJ1-5; v_call: TRBV28; cdr3_aa: CASSLNFQGNQPQHF; cdr3_nt: TGTGCCAGCAGTTTAAATTTCCAGGGCAATCAGCCCCAGCATTTT
d_call: TRBD2; clone_size: few; j_call: TRBJ2-5; v_call: TRBV30; cdr3_aa: CAWSYSGGASFSETQYF; cdr3_nt: TGTGCCTGGAGTTATAGCGGGGGGGCTTCTTTTTCGGAGACCCAGTACTTC
d_call: NA; clone_size: NA; j_call: TRBJ1-5; v_call: TRBV5-1; cdr3_aa: CASSLEGQPQHF; cdr3_nt: TGCGCCAGCAGCTTGGAGGGGCAGCCCCAGCATTTT
d_call: NA; clone_size: NA; j_call: TRBJ2-7; v_call: TRBV11-3; cdr3_aa: CASSLVGGSEQYF; cdr3_nt: TGTGCCAGCAGCTTAGTTGGAGGATCCGAGCAGTACTTC
d_call: NA; clone_size: NA; j_call: TRBJ2-7; v_call: TRBV5-5; cdr3_aa: CASSSQQYNYEQYF; cdr3_nt: TGTGCCAGCAGCTCCCAACAATATAACTACGAGCAGTACTTC
d_call: TRBD1; clone_size: NA; j_call: TRBJ1-1; v_call: TRBV28; cdr3_aa: CASRPNPGQRTEAFF; cdr3_nt: TGTGCCAGCAGGCCCAATCCGGGACAGCGCACTGAAGCTTTCTTT
d_call: TRBD2; clone_size: NA; j_call: TRBJ2-2; v_call: TRBV5-1; cdr3_aa: CASNAAGRSTTGELFF; cdr3_nt: TGCGCCAGCAACGCAGCGGGGCGTTCGACCACCGGGGAGCTGTTTTTT